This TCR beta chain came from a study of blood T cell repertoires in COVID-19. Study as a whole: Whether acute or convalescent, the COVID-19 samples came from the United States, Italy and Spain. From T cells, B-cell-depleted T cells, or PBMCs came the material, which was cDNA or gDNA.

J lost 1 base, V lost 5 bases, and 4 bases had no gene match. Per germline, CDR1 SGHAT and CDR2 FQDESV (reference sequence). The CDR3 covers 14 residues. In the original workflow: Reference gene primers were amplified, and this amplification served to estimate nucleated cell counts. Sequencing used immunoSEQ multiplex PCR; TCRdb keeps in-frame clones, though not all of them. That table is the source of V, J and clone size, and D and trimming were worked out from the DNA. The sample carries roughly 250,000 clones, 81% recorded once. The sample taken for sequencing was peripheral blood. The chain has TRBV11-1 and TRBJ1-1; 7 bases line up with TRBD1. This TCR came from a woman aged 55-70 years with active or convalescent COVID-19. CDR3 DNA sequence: TGTGCCAGCAGCCGTGGACAGGAGAACACTGAAGCTTTCTTT. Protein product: CASSRGQENTEAFF.